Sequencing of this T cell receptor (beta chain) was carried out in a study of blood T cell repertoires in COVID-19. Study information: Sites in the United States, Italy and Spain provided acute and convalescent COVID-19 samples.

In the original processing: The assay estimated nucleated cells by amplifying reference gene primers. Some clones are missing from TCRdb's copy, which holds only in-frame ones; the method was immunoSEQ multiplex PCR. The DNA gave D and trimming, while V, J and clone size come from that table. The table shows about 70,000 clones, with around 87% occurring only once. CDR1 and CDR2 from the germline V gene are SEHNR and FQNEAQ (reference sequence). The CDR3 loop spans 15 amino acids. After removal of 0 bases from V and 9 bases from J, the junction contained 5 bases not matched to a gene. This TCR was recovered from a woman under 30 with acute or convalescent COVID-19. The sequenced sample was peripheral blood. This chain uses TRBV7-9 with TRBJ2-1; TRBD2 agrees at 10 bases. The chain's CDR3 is CASSLALAGASEQFF. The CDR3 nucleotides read TGTGCCAGCAGCTTAGCTCTAGCGGGAGCAAGTGAGCAGTTCTTC.